The 24 T cell receptor beta chains below were found in one sample sequenced in a study of blood T cell repertoires in COVID-19. Method: immunoSEQ multiplex PCR; TCRdb's copy keeps in-frame clones and lacks some. The sample shows around 47,000 clones, approximately 82% of them seen only once. The specimen was peripheral blood. The receptors were sampled from a man aged 65 to 85 with active COVID-19.

This rearrangement joins TRBV7-2 to TRBJ1-1, with TRBD1 matching 8 bases. This CDR3 contains 13 residues. Germline V gene lookup returns CDR1 SGHTA and CDR2 FQGNSA. After removal of 2 bases from V and 7 bases from J, the junction contained 3 bases not matched to a gene. CDR3 amino acids: CASSLLTGVEAFF. The CDR3 DNA reads TGTGCCAGCAGCTTATTGACAGGGGTTGAAGCTTTCTTT.

The CDR3 sequence: CASSQGGQSGANVLTF. DNA of the CDR3: TGCGCCAGCAGCCAAGGAGGACAGTCTGGGGCCAACGTCCTGACTTTC. V gene TRBV4-3 combines with J gene TRBJ2-6, with D possibly matching TRBD1 (6 bases). Germline V gene sequence: CDR1 LGHNA, CDR2 YSLEER. Trimming left V 1 base short and J 1 base short, with 8 bases between. CDR3 length: 16 amino acids.

The DNA for the CDR3 is TGTGCCAGCAGCTTAGTAGTCACGTTGGTCCAAGAGACCCAGTACTTC. This codes for CASSLVVTLVQETQYF. The chain joins TRBV7-9 to TRBJ2-5; D not resolved. The CDR3 runs 16 residues. Trimming pared 1 base from V and 1 base from J, leaving 13 bases between. Germline CDR1 reads SEHNR; CDR2 reads FQNEAQ (reference sequence).

This chain connects TRBV7-9 to TRBJ2-3; 7 bases match TRBD2. The CDR3 spans 14 residues. The ends lost 4 bases at V and 10 bases at J; junction bases unmatched: 11. Germline values: CDR1 SEHNR, CDR2 FQNEAQ (reference sequence). CDR3 nucleotide sequence: TGTGCCAGCAGCTCCCAAGATAGACTAGCTCCGCAGTATTTT. Protein sequence: CASSSQDRLAPQYF.

The chain employs TRBV3-1 (or the pseudogene TRBV3-2) and TRBJ2-3; D is uncertain. This CDR3 has 16 amino acids. Germline-derived CDR1 and CDR2 are LGHDT and YNNKEL (reference sequence). V lost 0 bases to trimming and J lost 4 bases, with 14 bases between them. CDR3 amino acids: CASSQDPLPRSDTQYF. CDR3 coding DNA: TGTGCCAGCAGCCAAGATCCTTTACCTAGGTCAGATACGCAGTATTTT.

The table lists this clone with a count of one. J is TRBJ2-1 and V is TRBV12-5; 14 positions agree with TRBD2. This CDR3 is 20 amino acids long. CDR1 and CDR2 from the germline V gene are LGHNT and FRNRAP. The V gene end was trimmed by 2 bases and the J gene end by 2 bases; junction bases not matched to a gene: 11. This CDR3 is CASGLRVSTSGGAPYNEQFF. The CDR3 DNA reads as TGTGCTAGTGGTTTGCGGGTCTCGACTAGCGGGGGGGCCCCCTACAATGAGCAGTTCTTC.

The chain has TRBV7-3 and TRBJ1-6, with 8 positions matching TRBD1. V dropped 5 bases and J dropped 10; count of bases not matched to a gene: 7. The CDR3 length is 14 residues. CDR1 and CDR2 from the germline V gene are SGHTA and FQGTGA. The CDR3 is CASSVQGAGSPLHF. CDR3 nucleotide sequence: TGTGCCAGCAGCGTCCAGGGGGCGGGATCACCCCTCCACTTT. The full variable domain, in which reference TRBV7-3 and TRBJ1-6 provide the parts outside the CDR3, is GAGVSQTPSNKVTEKGKYVELRCDPISGHTALYWYRQSLGQGPEFLIYFQGTGAADDSGLPNDRFFAVRPEGSVSTLKIQRTERGDSAVYLCASSVQGAGSPLHFGNGTRLTVT.

This chain connects TRBV4-1 to TRBJ2-5; D is perhaps TRBD2 (6 bases). CDR3 length: 15 residues. Trimming shortened V by 2 bases and J by 1 base, and 11 bases separated the two germline ends. CDR1 MGHRA and CDR2 YSYEKL come from the germline V gene. The CDR3 DNA reads as TGCGCCAGCAGCCAACAACTAGCCGGCCAAGAGACCCAGTACTTC. It codes for CASSQQLAGQETQYF.

The chain combines TRBV28 with TRBJ2-7; 7 nucleotides agree with TRBD1. The CDR3 has 12 amino acids. CDR1 and CDR2 (germline): MDHEN, SYDVKM. V shed 6 bases and J 4 bases; nucleotides not matched to a gene: 3. This chain's CDR3 is CASRTRGYEQYF. In DNA form, the CDR3 reads TGTGCCAGCAGAACCAGGGGGTACGAGCAGTACTTC.

This clone came up a few times. V is TRBV11-2 and J is TRBJ1-6; D call uncertain. Per germline, CDR1 SGHAT and CDR2 FQNNGV. The CDR3 sequence is 12 residues long. Trimming cost V 3 bases and J 8 bases, with 5 bases left between them. The DNA of the CDR3 is TGTGCCAGCAGCTTGGCTCATTCACCCCTCCACTTT. Encoded protein: CASSLAHSPLHF. The full variable domain, its missing parts supplied by reference TRBV11-2 and TRBJ1-6, is EAGVAQSPRYKIIEKRQSVAFWCNPISGHATLYWYQQILGQGPKLLIQFQNNGVVDDSQLPKDRFSAERLKGVDSTLKIQPAKLEDSAVYLCASSLAHSPLHFGNGTRLTVT.

This sequence joins TRBV7-9 and TRBJ1-1; D remains ambiguous. Trimming stripped 3 bases from V and 1 base from J, with 9 bases between. The germline CDR1 and CDR2 sequences are SEHNR and FQNEAQ (reference sequence). The CDR3 runs 14 residues. CDR3 nucleotide sequence: TGTGCCAGCAGCTTCTTAGCGAGGAACACTGAAGCTTTCTTT. Translating gives CASSFLARNTEAFF. The variable domain in full, with the rest retrieved from reference TRBV7-9 and TRBJ1-1, is DTGVSQNPRHKITKRGQNVTFRCDPISEHNRLYWYRQTLGQGPEFLTYFQNEAQLEKSRLLSDRFSAERPKGSFSTLEIQRTEQGDSAMYLCASSFLARNTEAFFGQGTRLTVV.

This chain connects TRBV5-4 to TRBJ1-6; 9 nucleotides align to TRBD1. Germline V CDR1 and CDR2: SGHNT, YYREEE (reference sequence). With V trimmed by 5 bases and J by 9 bases, 12 bases remained unmatched. The CDR3 runs to 16 residues. The CDR3 loop reads CASRLGSGQGGSPLHF. DNA for the CDR3: TGTGCCAGCAGACTTGGTTCGGGACAGGGCGGTTCACCCCTCCACTTT.

The chain has TRBV19 and TRBJ1-2; no reliable D call. Germline values: CDR1 LNHDA, CDR2 SQIVND (reference sequence). V shed 1 base and J shed 2 bases, with 8 bases lying between them. The CDR3 runs 14 residues. The CDR3 is CASSIASGNYGYTF. The DNA for the CDR3 is TGTGCCAGTAGTATAGCCTCGGGGAACTATGGCTACACCTTC.

The chain carries TRBV3-1 (or the pseudogene TRBV3-2) and TRBJ2-7, with D unclear. CDR3 length: 15 residues. The V gene lost 1 base and the J gene lost 6 bases, with 16 bases spanning the gap. Germline assignment: CDR1 LGHDT and CDR2 YNNKEL (reference sequence). CDR3 nucleotide sequence: TGTGCCAGCAGCCAAGTAGTGGTCTCCCCGCGCGAGCAGTACTTC. Its translation: CASSQVVVSPREQYF.

This clone occurred a few times. The rearrangement joins TRBV11-2 to TRBJ2-3; no definite D call. The CDR3 runs to 14 residues. Per the germline V gene, CDR1 is SGHAT and CDR2 is FQNNGV. Deletions cut 2 bases from V and 0 bases from J, with 6 bases between. The CDR3 nucleotides are TGTGCCAGCAGCTTACTCCCTAGCACAGATACGCAGTATTTT. Translating gives CASSLLPSTDTQYF.

The gene calls are TRBV4-3 and TRBJ1-3; perhaps TRBD1 as D (5 bases). V was cut by 3 bases and J by 0 bases, with 6 bases left in between. Per germline, CDR1 LGHNA and CDR2 YSLEER. This CDR3 spans 14 amino acids. The CDR3: CASSQQGSGNTIYF. CDR3 nucleotides: TGCGCCAGCAGCCAGCAGGGCTCTGGAAACACCATATATTTT.

The chain links TRBV5-1 to TRBJ1-1, with D possibly TRBD1 on 5 matching bases. CDR1 SGHRS and CDR2 YFSETQ come from the germline V gene. CDR3 length: 15 residues. V lost 0 bases and J 5 bases, leaving 14 bases between the germline ends. The CDR3 loop reads CASSLARQGGTEAFF. The CDR3 coding sequence is TGCGCCAGCAGCTTGGCCCGGCAGGGAGGGACTGAAGCTTTCTTT.

This chain links TRBV9 with TRBJ2-1, with 8 bases lining up with TRBD2. From germline, CDR1 is SGDLS and CDR2 YYNGEE. This CDR3 is 16 amino acids long. The V gene end was trimmed by 4 bases and the J gene end by 2 bases; junction bases not matched to a gene: 8. CDR3 sequence reads: CASSPRGGGPYNEQFF. CDR3 coding DNA: TGTGCCAGCAGCCCAAGGGGCGGGGGGCCCTACAATGAGCAGTTCTTC.

This clone was seen just once. The J gene is TRBJ1-1, the V gene TRBV18, with a weak D call TRBD1 (5 bases). Trimming removed 3 bases from V and 0 bases from J, with 14 bases in between. The CDR3 totals 16 residues. Germline-derived CDR1 and CDR2 are KGHSH and LQKENI. CDR3 bases: TGTGCCAGCTCACCCGGGGGTCTCAGGATGAACACTGAAGCTTTCTTT. Its protein is CASSPGGLRMNTEAFF. The whole variable domain, remainder taken from reference TRBV18 and TRBJ1-1, is NAGVMQNPRHLVRRRGQEARLRCSPMKGHSHVYWYRQLPEEGLKFMVYLQKENIIDESGMPKERFSAEFPKEGPSILRIQQVVRGDSAAYFCASSPGGLRMNTEAFFGQGTRLTVV.

The rearrangement joins TRBV7-8 to TRBJ2-7, with TRBD1 matching over 8 bases. This CDR3 is 14 amino acids long. Germline lookup yields CDR1 SGHVS and CDR2 FQNEAQ. V shed 5 bases, J shed 2 bases, and the junction held 5 bases outside the gene matches. In DNA, the CDR3 is TGTGCCAGCAGCAAAGTACAGGGGGCCTACGAGCAGTACTTC. Translation: CASSKVQGAYEQYF.

The gene calls are TRBV4-2 and TRBJ2-7, with 7 bases fitting TRBD1. The germline V gene encodes CDR1 LGHNA and CDR2 YNFKEQ. This CDR3 is built from 17 residues. Trimming at V came to 0 bases and at J to 1 base, leaving 9 bases not matched to a gene. The CDR3 DNA follows: TGTGCCAGCAGCCAAGATTTGGGGACAGACATTTCCTACGAGCAGTACTTC. The encoded protein is CASSQDLGTDISYEQYF.

The J gene is TRBJ1-2, the V gene TRBV7-2; 7 bases agree with TRBD1. The CDR3 length is 14 residues. Germline CDR1 SGHTA, CDR2 FQGNSA. Unmatched junction bases numbered 3, after V lost 0 bases and J lost 5 bases. This CDR3 is CASSLATGNYGYTF. The CDR3 bases are TGTGCCAGCAGCTTAGCGACAGGGAATTATGGCTACACCTTC. The full variable domain, completed using reference TRBV7-2 and TRBJ1-2, is GAGVSQSPSNKVTEKGKDVELRCDPISGHTALYWYRQSLGQGLEFLIYFQGNSAPDKSGLPSDRFSAERTGGSVSTLTIQRTQQEDSAVYLCASSLATGNYGYTFGSGTRLTVV.

The V call is TRBV14, the J call TRBJ1-3, with 9 bases that match TRBD1. V dropped 6 bases and J dropped 3; count of bases not matched to a gene: 9. Germline V gene lookup returns CDR1 SGHDN and CDR2 FVKESK. This CDR3 spans 16 amino acids. This chain's CDR3 is CASSLQGQGFGNTIYF. CDR3 DNA sequence: TGTGCCAGCAGTCTTCAGGGACAGGGATTTGGAAACACCATATATTTT.

This chain joins TRBV2 and TRBJ2-7; D gene ambiguous. The CDR3 contains 12 residues. Per the germline V gene, CDR1 is SNHLY and CDR2 is FYNNEI. V shed 8 bases and J shed 6 bases, with 14 bases lying between them. The CDR3 here is CASQAQGTEQYF. CDR3 nucleotides: TGTGCCAGCCAGGCCCAAGGTACCGAGCAGTACTTC.